This T cell receptor (beta chain) derives from a study of OX40 agonist ivuxolimab in advanced cancers. This CDR3 region has 13 residues. Trimming took off 5 bases at V and 8 bases at J, with 12 bases between the two ends. Germline V CDR1 and CDR2: LGHNA, YNFKEQ. Clones were read by immunoSEQ multiplex PCR, and TCRdb kept only the in-frame ones, dropping some. The sample contains tens of thousands of clones, 70% to 90% of which appear only once. The input for sequencing was CD4+ or CD8+ T cells sorted from blood, taken in a trial of the OX40 agonist ivuxolimab. The source is an adult with an advanced solid tumor such as melanoma, head and neck, liver or kidney cancer. The rearrangement joins TRBV4-2 to TRBJ1-4, with D hard to call. The DNA for the CDR3 is TGTGCCAGCAGCTCAGATAACGGCGAAAAACTGTTTTTT. This translates into CASSSDNGEKLFF.